One T cell receptor beta chain is described in this entry. The antigen is not known. The data were taken from a study of T cell responses to AZD1222 COVID-19 vaccine. Study-level information: Analysis merged second doses at about 4 or about 12 weeks. Whole-study results and caveats: The CD4 TCRs associated with vaccination extended across spike and predominated at 160-218 and 743-854. Clonal diversity was possibly underestimated, and the donors were mostly white British, with more females.

Measured with immunoSEQ multiplex PCR; TCRdb has only the in-frame clones, and not every one. In the table there are around 99,000 clones, about nine tenths of which are singletons. The length of the CDR3 is 19 residues. Germline CDR1 reads LGHNA; CDR2 reads YNFKEQ. Trimming cost V 0 bases and J 4 bases; bases outside gene matches: 13. Here the sequenced sample was peripheral blood, taken on day 0 of AZD1222 vaccination. The V and J genes are TRBV4-2 and TRBJ2-2; 8 nucleotides align to TRBD1. The source of this sequence is an adult in good health. The CDR3, as DNA: TGTGCCAGCAGCCAAGAGGTGTCAGGGGGCGGAGGGCTCACCGGGGAGCTGTTTTTT. The encoded protein is CASSQEVSGGGGLTGELFF.